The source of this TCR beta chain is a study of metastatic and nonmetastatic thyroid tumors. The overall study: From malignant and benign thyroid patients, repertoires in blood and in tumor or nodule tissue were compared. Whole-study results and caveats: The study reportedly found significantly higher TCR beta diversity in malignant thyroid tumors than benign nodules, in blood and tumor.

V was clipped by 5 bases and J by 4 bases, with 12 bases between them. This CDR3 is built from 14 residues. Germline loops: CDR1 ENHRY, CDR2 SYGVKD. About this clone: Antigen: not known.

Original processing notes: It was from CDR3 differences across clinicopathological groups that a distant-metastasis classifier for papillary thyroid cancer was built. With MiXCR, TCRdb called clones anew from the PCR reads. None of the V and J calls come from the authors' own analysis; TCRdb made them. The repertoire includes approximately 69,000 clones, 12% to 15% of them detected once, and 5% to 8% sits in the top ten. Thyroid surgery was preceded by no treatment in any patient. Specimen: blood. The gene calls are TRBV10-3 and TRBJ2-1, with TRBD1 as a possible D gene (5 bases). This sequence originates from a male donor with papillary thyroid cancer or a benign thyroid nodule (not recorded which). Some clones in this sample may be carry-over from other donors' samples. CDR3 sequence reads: CAISQRTKYNEQFF. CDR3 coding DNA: TGTGCCATCAGTCAAAGGACAAAATACAATGAGCAGTTCTTC.